This T cell receptor (beta chain) was retrieved from a study of metastatic and nonmetastatic thyroid tumors. All patients reached thyroid surgery having received no treatment beforehand. Germline V gene data show CDR1 as MNHNS and CDR2 as SASEGT. The CDR3 has 14 amino acids. V lost 5 bases and J lost 1, with 11 bases in between. With MiXCR, TCRdb called clones anew from the PCR reads. The sample lists roughly 41,000 clones, around 17% seen once, with around 3.9% in the top ten. The sample holds many counts of this clone. The source of this sequence is a female donor with papillary thyroid cancer or a benign thyroid nodule (not recorded which). Some clones in this sample may be carry-over from other donors' samples. Sequenced: blood. The rearrangement joins TRBV6-1 to TRBJ1-1, with a weak D call TRBD1 (5 bases). CDR3 residues: CASSWGRPNTEAFF. The CDR3 nucleotides are TGTGCCAGCAGTTGGGGCAGACCGAACACTGAAGCTTTCTTT.